This T cell receptor beta chain was recorded in a study of B cell selection in AIRE deficiency. Study-wide results and caveats: With only TCRbeta sequenced, around 40% of shared healthy Treg sequences overlapped Tconv. AIRE-deficient Tconv and Treg repertoires matched healthy donors in TCRBV, CDR3 length, diversity.

Trimming removed 2 bases at V and 6 bases at J, with 11 bases between. Germline CDR1 is SGHTA and CDR2 is FQGNSA. CDR3 length equals 14 residues. Repertoires were generated with immunoSEQ multiplex PCR, while TCRdb's copy carries only in-frame clones and drops some. There are under 30,000 clones in the sample; 90% to 98% occur only once, and approximately 0.21% lies in the top ten. CD4+CD127+ cells were sorted as the conventional CD4 T cells. For this clone: What it binds is not known.

Sequenced material: CD4+CD127+ conventional T cells sorted from PBMCs. This TCR came from a human donor in good health. J is TRBJ2-1 and V is TRBV7-2, with D tentatively TRBD1 or TRBD2 (6 bases each). The chain's CDR3 is CASSLIGGGNEQFF. CDR3 DNA: TGTGCCAGCAGCTTAATTGGAGGGGGCAATGAGCAGTTCTTC.